This T cell receptor (beta chain) was observed in a study of blood T cell repertoires in COVID-19. In the study overall: COVID-19 samples from acute and convalescent phases originated in the United States, Italy and Spain.

The V and J ends lost 5 bases and 8 bases, in that order; junction bases with no gene match: 5. Germline CDR1 reads SGHTA; CDR2 reads FQGNSA. This CDR3 spans 12 amino acids. Per the original data handling: Estimated nucleated cell counts came from reference gene primer amplification. The table came from immunoSEQ multiplex PCR; TCRdb's copy has only in-frame clones and leaves some out. Clonal size and the V and J genes are those of that table, whereas D and trimming came from the DNA. The sample yields roughly 410,000 clones, approximately 90% seen once. Comments on this clone: Other DNA sequences from this sample encode an identical CDR3 as well.

The chain uses TRBV7-2 and TRBJ1-2; TRBD1 aligns across 7 bases. Sequencing was carried out using peripheral blood. The receptor was isolated from a woman aged 40 to 50 with COVID-19, enrolled during active disease. Written as DNA, the CDR3 is TGTGCCAGCAGCCAGCAGGGGGGCGGCTACACCTTC. It yields the protein CASSQQGGGYTF.